Each of the 31 T cell receptor beta chains below was sequenced from the same sample in a study of shared clonotypes between healthy human individuals. The method was immunoSEQ multiplex PCR; TCRdb's version includes in-frame clones alone and lacks a portion of them. The data contain millions of clones, over 85% of them singletons. The source material was naive CD4+ T cells from PBMCs. As for subset: CD45RA+ positively selected. These receptors originate from a man between 18 and 29 years old in good health. Some clones in this sample may be carry-over from other donors' samples.

The J gene is TRBJ1-2, the V gene TRBV4-3; 8 bases map to TRBD1. CDR3 length: 13 amino acids. Germline assignment: CDR1 LGHNA and CDR2 YSLEER. V dropped 4 bases and J dropped 7; count of bases not matched to a gene: 5. The CDR3, as DNA: TGCGCCAGCAGCCTGGACAGGGAGGCTGGCTACACCTTC. This gives the protein CASSLDREAGYTF.

This chain connects TRBV9 to TRBJ2-7, with D uncertain. This CDR3 contains 14 residues. Germline V gene data show CDR1 as SGDLS and CDR2 as YYNGEE. The germline V and J ends were trimmed by 4 bases and 1 base, with 12 bases remaining between them. The CDR3 region is CASSPTTNSYEQYF. DNA of the CDR3: TGTGCCAGCAGCCCTACTACAAATTCCTACGAGCAGTACTTC. Full variable domain (rest looked up from reference TRBV9 and TRBJ2-7): DSGVTQTPKHLITATGQRVTLRCSPRSGDLSVYWYQQSLDQGLQFLIQYYNGEERAKGNILERFSAQQFPDLHSELNLSSLELGDSALYFCASSPTTNSYEQYFGPGTRLTVT.

The chain carries TRBV10-3 and TRBJ1-1; TRBD1 matches 7 bases. Germline V CDR1 and CDR2: ENHRY, SYGVKD. CDR3 length equals 18 residues. V was clipped by 9 bases and J by 2 bases; unmatched bases: 21. CDR3 nucleotide sequence: TGTGCCATGCCCACAGGGGTAAGATTATTGGGGGGAAACACTGAAGCTTTCTTT. It codes for CAMPTGVRLLGGNTEAFF.

V usage is TRBV5-1 and J usage is TRBJ2-4; possibly TRBD1 for D (6 bases). V was shortened by 4 bases and J by 0 bases, with 11 bases between the two germline ends. The CDR3 spans 15 residues. The germline CDR1 and CDR2 sequences are SGHRS and YFSETQ. CDR3 coding DNA: TGCGCCAGCAGCGTGGACAGTCTAGCCAAAAACATTCAGTACTTC. It specifies CASSVDSLAKNIQYF.

The V call is TRBV5-4, the J call TRBJ2-1; 7 bases are shared with TRBD2. The CDR3 length is 15 residues. Germline CDR1 SGHNT, CDR2 YYREEE (reference sequence). V gave up 4 bases and J gave up 3 bases; unmatched junction bases: 7. The DNA for the CDR3 is TGTGCCAGCAGCCCCTGGGCGGGAGACTACAATGAGCAGTTCTTC. It is translated as CASSPWAGDYNEQFF.

This chain links TRBV4-1 with TRBJ2-5; D is tentatively TRBD1 or TRBD2 (7 bases each). The CDR3 has 16 amino acids. The germline V gene encodes CDR1 MGHRA and CDR2 YSYEKL. Trimming took 4 bases from V and 5 from J, leaving 20 bases between them. CDR3 loop: CASSPQQGRGVETQYF. The CDR3 bases are TGCGCCAGCAGCCCCCAACAGGGGAGGGGAGTGGAGACCCAGTACTTC.

The chain carries TRBV11-2 and TRBJ2-1; 7 bases fit TRBD2. Germline assignment: CDR1 SGHAT and CDR2 FQNNGV. There are 13 residues in the CDR3. V lost 1 base to trimming and J lost 10 bases; unmatched junction nucleotides: 4. The CDR3 sequence is CASSLVKLAEQFF. As DNA, the CDR3 is TGTGCCAGCAGCTTAGTCAAACTAGCGGAGCAGTTCTTC.

This chain joins TRBV5-1 and TRBJ2-1; 9 bases match TRBD1. This CDR3 is 16 amino acids long. J was trimmed by 2 bases and V by 6 bases; bases with no gene match: 9. The germline gives CDR1 SGHRS, CDR2 YFSETQ. The CDR3 reads CASTPSGTGTYNEQFF. The CDR3 DNA reads TGCGCCAGCACACCATCCGGGACAGGGACCTACAATGAGCAGTTCTTC. The complete variable domain, with remaining parts taken from reference TRBV5-1 and TRBJ2-1, reads KAGVTQTPRYLIKTRGQQVTLSCSPISGHRSVSWYQQTPGQGLQFLFEYFSETQRNKGNFPGRFSGRQFSNSRSEMNVSTLELGDSALYLCASTPSGTGTYNEQFFGPGTRLTVL.

The gene calls are TRBV7-9 and TRBJ2-3; 9 nucleotides match TRBD1. CDR3 length equals 17 residues. CDR1 and CDR2 (germline): SEHNR, FQNEAQ (reference sequence). V was pared by 5 bases and J by 1 base, with 10 bases of the junction left unmatched. The CDR3 region is CASSVHNRGLGTDTQYF. The CDR3 region has the DNA TGTGCCAGCAGCGTACATAACAGGGGGCTGGGCACAGATACGCAGTATTTT.

This clone showed up just once. The V and J genes are TRBV5-8 and TRBJ1-4, with D possibly matching TRBD1 (6 bases). V was clipped by 2 bases and J by 8 bases, with 13 bases between them. Germline-derived CDR1 and CDR2 are SGHTS and YDEGEE. The CDR3 is made up of 14 amino acids. CDR3 sequence: CASSFNRATEKLFF. The CDR3 DNA follows: TGTGCCAGCAGCTTCAACAGGGCGACGGAAAAACTGTTTTTT.

This rearrangement joins TRBV5-1 to TRBJ1-3; D unclear. Trimming took 0 bases from V and 2 from J, leaving 12 bases between them. Germline CDR1 is SGHRS and CDR2 is YFSETQ. This CDR3 has 16 residues. The CDR3 nucleotides read TGCGCCAGCAGCTTGGTTCCAGGTACTACTGGAAACACCATATATTTT. Amino acid sequence: CASSLVPGTTGNTIYF.

The genes are TRBV6-5 and TRBJ2-6, with D perhaps being TRBD1 or TRBD2 (5 bases each). Trimming took 11 bases from V and 1 from J, leaving 15 bases between them. This CDR3 contains 15 residues. The germline V gene has CDR1 MNHEY and CDR2 SVGAGI. In DNA, the CDR3 is TGTGCCGCCGGCAGGGAGCGGTCTGGGGCCAACGTCCTGACTTTC. Translated: CAAGRERSGANVLTF.

The chain uses TRBV7-2 and TRBJ2-1, with TRBD1 matching 9 bases. The junction had 10 bases not matched to a gene; V was cut back by 6 bases and J by 4 bases. The CDR3 sequence is 16 residues long. The germline V gene encodes CDR1 SGHTA and CDR2 FQGNSA. The CDR3 protein is CASSNNDRGSYNEQFF. The CDR3 nucleotides are TGTGCCAGCAGTAACAACGACAGGGGGTCTTACAATGAGCAGTTCTTC.

The chain uses TRBV29-1 and TRBJ1-1, with D maybe TRBD1 (5 bases). Trimming shortened V by 5 bases and J by 7 bases, and 14 bases separated the two germline ends. The CDR3 has 12 amino acids. Germline V CDR1 and CDR2: SQVTM, ANQGSEA. The CDR3 region is CSVQQDPFEAFF. The CDR3 DNA is TGCAGCGTTCAACAGGACCCATTTGAAGCTTTCTTT.

The chain recombines TRBV5-1 with TRBJ1-4, with D unresolved. Germline V gene lookup returns CDR1 SGHRS and CDR2 YFSETQ. The CDR3 sequence is 15 residues long. Trimming took off 2 bases at V and 5 bases at J, with 13 bases between the two ends. This chain's CDR3 is CASSLDLTLNEKLFF. For the CDR3, the DNA is TGCGCCAGCAGCTTAGACCTGACCCTAAATGAAAAACTGTTTTTT.

The V gene is TRBV30, the J gene TRBJ1-4; D is unclear. Germline V gene lookup returns CDR1 GTSNPN and CDR2 SVGIG (reference sequence). V shed 2 bases and J shed 5 bases, with 9 bases lying between them. The CDR3 has 13 residues. This CDR3 reads CAWSLNKNEKLFF. CDR3 nucleotide sequence: TGTGCCTGGAGTCTAAACAAGAATGAAAAACTGTTTTTT.

Comment on this clone: The same CDR3 is also encoded by other DNA sequences in this sample. The rearrangement joins TRBV5-1 to TRBJ1-2; possible D gene TRBD1, 6 bases. V was cut by 3 bases and J by 1 base, with 7 bases left in between. The germline gives CDR1 SGHRS, CDR2 YFSETQ. The CDR3 is made up of 13 amino acids. The CDR3, as DNA: TGCGCCAGCAGCTCGGACAGTAACTATGGCTACACCTTC. This sequence encodes CASSSDSNYGYTF.

V usage is TRBV19 and J usage is TRBJ2-5, with D perhaps matching TRBD2 (6 bases). V gave up 2 bases and J gave up 5 bases, with 15 bases separating them. Per the germline V gene, CDR1 is LNHDA and CDR2 is SQIVND (reference sequence). This CDR3 has 15 amino acids. The CDR3 loop is CASSITPGLGETQYF. CDR3 DNA sequence: TGTGCCAGTAGTATAACGCCGGGACTCGGGGAGACCCAGTACTTC.

The rearrangement links TRBV11-2 to TRBJ1-6, with a tentative D call TRBD1 (6 bases). CDR1 is SGHAT, CDR2 FQNNGV, per germline. This CDR3 has 15 residues. Trimming removed 5 bases at V and 2 bases at J, with 10 bases between. The chain's CDR3 is CASSIRQAYNSPLHF. The CDR3 region has the DNA TGTGCCAGCAGCATAAGACAGGCCTATAATTCACCCCTCCACTTT. The whole variable domain, filled in from reference TRBV11-2 and TRBJ1-6, reads EAGVAQSPRYKIIEKRQSVAFWCNPISGHATLYWYQQILGQGPKLLIQFQNNGVVDDSQLPKDRFSAERLKGVDSTLKIQPAKLEDSAVYLCASSIRQAYNSPLHFGNGTRLTVT.

In DNA, the CDR3 is TGTGCCAGTAGACCCGGGGCAGGGGCTACCTACGAGCAGTACTTC. Translating gives CASRPGAGATYEQYF. This chain joins TRBV19 and TRBJ2-7; TRBD1 is a possible D gene (6 bases). V was clipped by 6 bases and J by 2 bases, with 17 bases between them. The CDR3 loop spans 15 amino acids. Germline V CDR1 and CDR2: LNHDA, SQIVND (reference sequence).

The genes are TRBV6-1 and TRBJ2-7; 11 bases are shared with TRBD1. CDR1 is MNHNS, CDR2 SASEGT, per germline. V was clipped by 3 bases and J by 4 bases; unmatched bases: 2. There are 14 residues in the CDR3. In DNA form, the CDR3 reads TGTGCCAGCAGTGACTGGGACAGGGGGTACGAGCAGTACTTC. As protein: CASSDWDRGYEQYF.

This rearrangement joins TRBV11-2 to TRBJ1-4; 7 bases fit TRBD1. The germline V gene has CDR1 SGHAT and CDR2 FQNNGV. CDR3 length equals 15 residues. Unmatched junction bases numbered 6, after V lost 5 bases and J lost 3 bases. The CDR3 sequence is CASSPRGLANEKLFF. Here the CDR3 DNA reads TGTGCCAGCAGCCCGAGGGGGCTGGCTAATGAAAAACTGTTTTTT.

V gene TRBV19 combines with J gene TRBJ1-3, with TRBD1 matching 8 bases. The germline CDR1 and CDR2 sequences are LNHDA and SQIVND (reference sequence). V lost 4 bases to trimming and J lost 7 bases; unmatched junction nucleotides: 12. The CDR3 extends over 16 amino acids. The CDR3 DNA sequence: TGTGCCAGTAGTACCTTATTCGGACAGGGTTCGAACACCATATATTTT. It specifies CASSTLFGQGSNTIYF.

This clone came up once. CDR3 coding DNA: TGCGCCAGCAGCCAAACTAGGGACATTCAGTACTTC. Protein sequence: CASSQTRDIQYF. The rearrangement links TRBV4-3 to TRBJ2-4; possibly TRBD2 for D (5 bases). Trimming removed 2 bases from V and 8 bases from J, with 7 bases in between. Looked up from germline, CDR1 is LGHNA and CDR2 is YSLEER. The CDR3 contains 12 residues.

The gene calls are TRBV27 and TRBJ2-7; maybe TRBD2 (5 bases). V dropped 3 bases and J dropped 7 bases, with 19 bases sitting between them. Germline V lookup: CDR1 MNHEY, CDR2 SMNVEV (reference sequence). The CDR3 length is 15 residues. The CDR3 here is CASSFRSGLVGEQYF. CDR3 DNA: TGTGCCAGCAGTTTTAGAAGCGGCTTGGTTGGTGAGCAGTACTTC.

The chain recombines TRBV6-5 with TRBJ1-2; D is unclear. The CDR3 has 13 residues. Trimming took off 8 bases at V and 4 bases at J, with 14 bases between the two ends. The germline V gene has CDR1 MNHEY and CDR2 SVGAGI. The CDR3 spells CASHGQEPYGYTF. The CDR3 nucleotides read TGTGCCAGCCATGGGCAGGAACCCTATGGCTACACCTTC.

The chain recombines TRBV30 with TRBJ1-4; unclear D gene. The ends were cut back, 2 bases at V and 5 bases at J, with 9 bases in the middle. Germline V gene data show CDR1 as GTSNPN and CDR2 as SVGIG (reference sequence). This CDR3 region has 13 residues. CDR3 in amino acids: CAWSSYSNEKLFF. The CDR3 DNA sequence: TGTGCCTGGAGTTCGTACTCAAATGAAAAACTGTTTTTT.

This sequence joins TRBV18 and TRBJ1-4; D is possibly TRBD1 (6 bases). The CDR3 has 17 residues. The V gene lost 2 bases and the J gene lost 5 bases, with 18 bases spanning the gap. The germline V gene has CDR1 KGHSH and CDR2 LQKENI. This chain's CDR3 is CASSPFTSTGGNEKLFF. The CDR3 DNA sequence: TGTGCCAGCTCACCATTTACGTCGACAGGTGGAAATGAAAAACTGTTTTTT.

The rearrangement joins TRBV5-1 to TRBJ2-1, with 9 bases lining up with TRBD2. This CDR3 spans 15 amino acids. The germline V gene encodes CDR1 SGHRS and CDR2 YFSETQ. With V trimmed by 4 bases and J by 7 bases, 9 bases remained unmatched. The CDR3 sequence: CASSSSGSPLNEQFF. CDR3 nucleotides: TGCGCCAGCAGCAGTAGCGGGAGCCCTTTGAATGAGCAGTTCTTC.

This rearrangement joins TRBV2 to TRBJ1-1; TRBD1 matches at 10 bases. With 6 bases clipped from V and 7 bases from J, the junction kept 8 bases outside the gene matches. CDR1 SNHLY and CDR2 FYNNEI come from the germline V gene. The CDR3 totals 14 residues. The CDR3 DNA sequence: TGTGCCAGCAGCGCGGGACAGGGGCGGGGTGAAGCTTTCTTT. Its translation is CASSAGQGRGEAFF.

In the case of this clone: This sample includes further DNA sequences coding for the same CDR3. V usage is TRBV5-1 and J usage is TRBJ2-1; TRBD2 agrees at 10 bases. The CDR3 extends over 14 amino acids. Looked up from germline, CDR1 is SGHRS and CDR2 is YFSETQ. V trimming: 1 base; J trimming: 6 bases; junction bases outside the gene matches: 1. CDR3: CASSLIAGGNEQFF. Written as DNA, the CDR3 is TGCGCCAGCAGCTTGATAGCGGGAGGCAATGAGCAGTTCTTC.